The T cell receptor (beta chain) under discussion was sequenced for a study of T cell repertoires in cytomegalovirus infection. Overall study: Both recently identified HLA-C-restricted and well-studied HLA-B-restricted CMV epitopes were used in the study. A matching HLA type, together with CMV infection, was signaled by public TCR beta signatures. Study results and caveats: Dominant in the ex vivo response were TCR beta clonotypes restricted by HLA-C and specific for CMV.

TCRdb processed the reads anew with MiXCR; each CDR3 protein has one entry. The table has a few hundred thousand distinct CDR3 sequences, more than 30% seen once. As regards this clonotype: Its antigen is still unknown.

The CDR3 is 14 amino acids. Trimming left V 0 bases short and J 6 bases short, with 11 bases between. Germline loops: CDR1 SGHAT, CDR2 FQNNGV. Material: cultured PBMCs, obtained from culture after CMV antigen stimulation. The sequence came from a human donor in good health (CMV status not recorded). Some clones in this sample may be carry-over from other donors' samples. This rearrangement joins TRBV11-2 to TRBJ1-1; D call uncertain. The CDR3 DNA follows: TGTGCCAGCAGCTTAGAATATGAGGTCCCTGAAGCTTTCTTT. Its protein is CASSLEYEVPEAFF.